The TCR beta chain described here comes from a study of PD-1 blockade in classical Hodgkin lymphoma. Study observations and caveats: Patients starting nivolumab less than 1 year after ASCT had lower diversity and were excluded from later analyses. Partial responders and progressors had significantly lower baseline TCR diversity.

As for this clone: Its target is not known.

All trial patients relapsed after autologous stem cell transplantation. Some clones are missing from TCRdb's copy, which holds only in-frame ones; the method was immunoSEQ multiplex PCR. The sample lists 130,000 to 150,000 clones, about 78% occurring once. This CDR3 spans 15 amino acids. Germline CDR1 is MNHEY and CDR2 is SMNVEV (reference sequence). The ends were cut back, 0 bases at V and 2 bases at J, with 8 bases in the middle. This TCR came from a human donor with classical Hodgkin lymphoma. The sequencing used peripheral blood mononuclear cells (PBMCs), collected before the second cycle of nivolumab. This chain joins TRBV27 and TRBJ1-5, with D possibly TRBD1 on 6 matching bases. The CDR3 loop is CASSLSDSGNQPQHF. In DNA, the CDR3 is TGTGCCAGCAGTTTATCGGACAGCGGCAATCAGCCCCAGCATTTT.